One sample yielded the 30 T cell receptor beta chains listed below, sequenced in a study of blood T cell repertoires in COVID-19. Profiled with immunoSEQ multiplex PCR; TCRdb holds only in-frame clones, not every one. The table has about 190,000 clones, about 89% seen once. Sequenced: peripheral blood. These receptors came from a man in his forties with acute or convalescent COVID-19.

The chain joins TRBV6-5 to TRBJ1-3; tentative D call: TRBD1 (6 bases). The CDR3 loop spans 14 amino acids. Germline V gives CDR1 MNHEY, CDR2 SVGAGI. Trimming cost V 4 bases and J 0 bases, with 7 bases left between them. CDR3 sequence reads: CASSLGHSGNTIYF. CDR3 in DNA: TGTGCCAGCAGTTTGGGACACTCTGGAAACACCATATATTTT.

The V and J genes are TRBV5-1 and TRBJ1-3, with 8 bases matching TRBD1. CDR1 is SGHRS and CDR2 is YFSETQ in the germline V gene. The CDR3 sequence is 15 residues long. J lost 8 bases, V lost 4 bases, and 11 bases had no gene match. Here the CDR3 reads CASSASRGQTDTIYF. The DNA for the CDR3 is TGCGCCAGCAGCGCGAGCAGGGGGCAGACAGACACCATATATTTT.

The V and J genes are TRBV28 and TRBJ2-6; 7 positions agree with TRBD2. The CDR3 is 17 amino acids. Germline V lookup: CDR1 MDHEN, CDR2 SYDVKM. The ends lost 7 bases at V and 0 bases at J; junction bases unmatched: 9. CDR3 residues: CASTSSWGGSGANVLTF. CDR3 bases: TGTGCCAGCACCTCCTCCTGGGGGGGCTCTGGGGCCAACGTCCTGACTTTC.

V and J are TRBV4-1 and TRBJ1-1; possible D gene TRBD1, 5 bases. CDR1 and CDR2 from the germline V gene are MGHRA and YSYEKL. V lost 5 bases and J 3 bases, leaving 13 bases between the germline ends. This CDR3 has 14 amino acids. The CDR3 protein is CASSGSGGYTEAFF. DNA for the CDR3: TGCGCCAGCAGCGGGAGCGGGGGTTACACTGAAGCTTTCTTT.

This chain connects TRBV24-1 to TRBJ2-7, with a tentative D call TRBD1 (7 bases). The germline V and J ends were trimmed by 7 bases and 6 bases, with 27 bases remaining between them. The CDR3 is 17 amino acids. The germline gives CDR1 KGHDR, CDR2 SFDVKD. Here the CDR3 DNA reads TGTGCCACCAGCCCGCTCGAGAGGCTGGGGCAGGGGGGCGAGCAGTACTTC. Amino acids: CATSPLERLGQGGEQYF.

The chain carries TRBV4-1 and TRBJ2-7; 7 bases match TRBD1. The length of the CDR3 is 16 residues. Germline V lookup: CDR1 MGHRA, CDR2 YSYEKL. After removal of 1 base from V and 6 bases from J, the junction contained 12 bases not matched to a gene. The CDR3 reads CASSQVGGQPLPEQYF. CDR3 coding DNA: TGCGCCAGCAGCCAAGTTGGGGGACAGCCTCTACCCGAGCAGTACTTC.

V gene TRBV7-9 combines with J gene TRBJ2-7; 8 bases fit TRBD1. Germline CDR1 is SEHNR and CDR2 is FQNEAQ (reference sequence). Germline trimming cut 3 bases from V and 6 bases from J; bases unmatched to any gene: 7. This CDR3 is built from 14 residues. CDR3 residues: CASSFGQGRGEQYF. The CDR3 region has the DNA TGTGCCAGCAGCTTCGGACAGGGTAGGGGCGAGCAGTACTTC.

The CDR3 loop reads CASSSRQGLQPQHF. The CDR3 coding sequence is TGTGCCAGCAGCTCCAGACAGGGCCTTCAGCCCCAGCATTTT. The chain has TRBV7-2 and TRBJ1-5; TRBD1 matches at 7 bases. Trimming cost V 4 bases and J 6 bases; bases outside gene matches: 6. CDR1 is SGHTA, CDR2 FQGNSA, per germline. This CDR3 has 14 amino acids.

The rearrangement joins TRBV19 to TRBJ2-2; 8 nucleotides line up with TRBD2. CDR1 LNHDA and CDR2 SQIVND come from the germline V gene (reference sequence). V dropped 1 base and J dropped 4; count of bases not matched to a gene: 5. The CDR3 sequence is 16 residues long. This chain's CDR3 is CASSIGGGRGTGELFF. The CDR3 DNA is TGTGCCAGTAGTATAGGCGGGGGGCGCGGCACCGGGGAGCTGTTTTTT. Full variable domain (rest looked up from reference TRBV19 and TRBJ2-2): DGGITQSPKYLFRKEGQNVTLSCEQNLNHDAMYWYRQDPGQGLRLIYYSQIVNDFQKGDIAEGYSVSREKKESFPLTVTSAQKNPTAFYLCASSIGGGRGTGELFFGEGSRLTVL.

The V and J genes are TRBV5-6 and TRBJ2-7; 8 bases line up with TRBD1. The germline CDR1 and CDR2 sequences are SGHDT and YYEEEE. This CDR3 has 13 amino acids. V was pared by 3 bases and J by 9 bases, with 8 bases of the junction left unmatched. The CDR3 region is CASSYPGTGGQYF. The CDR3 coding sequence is TGTGCCAGCAGCTACCCCGGGACAGGAGGGCAGTACTTC.

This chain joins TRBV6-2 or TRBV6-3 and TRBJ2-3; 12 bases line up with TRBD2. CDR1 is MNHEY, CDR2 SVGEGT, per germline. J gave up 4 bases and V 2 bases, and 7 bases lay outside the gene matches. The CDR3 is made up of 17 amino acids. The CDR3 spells CASSYLAGGLRADTQYF. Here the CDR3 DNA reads TGTGCCAGCAGTTACCTAGCGGGGGGGCTAAGGGCAGATACGCAGTATTTT.

The CDR3 protein is CASSRVGQGAQPQHF. Written as DNA, the CDR3 is TGTGCCAGTAGCCGTGTGGGACAGGGGGCGCAGCCCCAGCATTTT. This chain joins TRBV19 and TRBJ1-5; 12 positions agree with TRBD1. CDR1 and CDR2 from the germline V gene are LNHDA and SQIVND (reference sequence). CDR3 length: 15 residues. J lost 7 bases, V lost 6 bases, and 7 bases had no gene match.

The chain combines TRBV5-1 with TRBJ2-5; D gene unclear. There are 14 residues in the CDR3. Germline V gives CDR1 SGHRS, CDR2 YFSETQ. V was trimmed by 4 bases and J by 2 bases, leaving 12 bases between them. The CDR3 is CASSGGDPQETQYF. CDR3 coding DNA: TGCGCCAGCAGCGGCGGAGACCCACAAGAGACCCAGTACTTC. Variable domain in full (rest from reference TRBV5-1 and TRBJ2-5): KAGVTQTPRYLIKTRGQQVTLSCSPISGHRSVSWYQQTPGQGLQFLFEYFSETQRNKGNFPGRFSGRQFSNSRSEMNVSTLELGDSALYLCASSGGDPQETQYFGPGTRLLVL.

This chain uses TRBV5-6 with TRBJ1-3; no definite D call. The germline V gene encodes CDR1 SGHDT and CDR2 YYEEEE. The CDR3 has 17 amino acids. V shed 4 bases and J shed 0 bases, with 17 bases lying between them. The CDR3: CASSTPLRGNSGNTIYF. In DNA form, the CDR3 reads TGTGCCAGCAGCACCCCGTTGAGAGGGAACTCTGGAAACACCATATATTTT.

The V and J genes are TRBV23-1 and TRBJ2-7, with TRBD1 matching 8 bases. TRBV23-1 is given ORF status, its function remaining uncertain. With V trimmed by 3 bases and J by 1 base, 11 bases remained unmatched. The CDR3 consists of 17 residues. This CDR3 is CASSQGQAEPNSYEQYF. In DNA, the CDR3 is TGCGCCAGCAGTCAGGGACAGGCTGAGCCTAATTCCTACGAGCAGTACTTC.

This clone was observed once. CDR3 nucleotide sequence: TGTGCCAGCAGCTTAGGACAGGGAAGGGAGACCCAGTACTTC. This sequence encodes CASSLGQGRETQYF. This chain links TRBV5-4 with TRBJ2-5; 8 bases align to TRBD1. The germline CDR1 and CDR2 sequences are SGHNT and YYREEE (reference sequence). The CDR3 runs 14 residues. The V gene end was trimmed by 2 bases and the J gene end by 5 bases; junction bases not matched to a gene: 5.

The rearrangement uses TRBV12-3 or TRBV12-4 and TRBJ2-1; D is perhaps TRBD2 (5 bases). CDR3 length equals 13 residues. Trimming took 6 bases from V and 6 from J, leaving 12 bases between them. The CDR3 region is CASRVTISNEQFF. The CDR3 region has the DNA TGTGCCAGCAGGGTGACTATTTCCAATGAGCAGTTCTTC.

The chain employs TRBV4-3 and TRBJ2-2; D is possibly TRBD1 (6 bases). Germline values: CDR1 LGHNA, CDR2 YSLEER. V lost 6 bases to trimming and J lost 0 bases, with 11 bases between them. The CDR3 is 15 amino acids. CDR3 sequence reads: CASRARGPNTGELFF. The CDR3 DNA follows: TGCGCCAGCAGGGCCAGGGGCCCGAACACCGGGGAGCTGTTTTTT.

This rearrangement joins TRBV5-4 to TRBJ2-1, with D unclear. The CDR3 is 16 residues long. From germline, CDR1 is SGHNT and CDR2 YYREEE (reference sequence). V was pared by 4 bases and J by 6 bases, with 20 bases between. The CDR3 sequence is CASSRADGTERNEQFF. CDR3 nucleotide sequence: TGTGCCAGCAGCCGAGCAGATGGAACTGAGCGCAATGAGCAGTTCTTC. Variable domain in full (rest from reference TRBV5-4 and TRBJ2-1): ETGVTQSPTHLIKTRGQQVTLRCSSQSGHNTVSWYQQALGQGPQFIFQYYREEENGRGNFPPRFSGLQFPNYSSELNVNALELDDSALYLCASSRADGTERNEQFFGPGTRLTVL.

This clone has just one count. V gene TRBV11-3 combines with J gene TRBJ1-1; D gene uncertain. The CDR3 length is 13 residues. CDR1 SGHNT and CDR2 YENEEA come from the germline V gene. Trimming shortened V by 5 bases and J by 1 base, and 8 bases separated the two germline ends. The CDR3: CASSLRGNTEAFF. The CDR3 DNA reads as TGTGCCAGCAGCCTTCGAGGGAACACTGAAGCTTTCTTT. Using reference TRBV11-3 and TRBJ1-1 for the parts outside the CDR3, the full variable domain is EAGVVQSPRYKIIEKKQPVAFWCNPISGHNTLYWYLQNLGQGPELLIRYENEEAVDDSQLPKDRFSAERLKGVDSTLKIQPAELGDSAVYLCASSLRGNTEAFFGQGTRLTVV.

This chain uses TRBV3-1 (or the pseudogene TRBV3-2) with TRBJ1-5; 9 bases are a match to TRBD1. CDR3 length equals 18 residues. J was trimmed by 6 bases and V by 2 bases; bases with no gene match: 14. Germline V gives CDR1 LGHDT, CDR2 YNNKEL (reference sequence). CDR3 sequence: CASSQTTGQGGYSQPQHF. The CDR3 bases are TGTGCCAGCAGCCAAACGACGGGACAGGGAGGATACAGTCAGCCCCAGCATTTT.

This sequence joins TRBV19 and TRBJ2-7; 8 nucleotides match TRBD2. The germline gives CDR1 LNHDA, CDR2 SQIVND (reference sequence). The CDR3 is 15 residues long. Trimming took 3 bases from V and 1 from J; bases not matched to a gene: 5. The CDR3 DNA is TGTGCCAGTAGTATCGGGGGGGACTTTTCCTACGAGCAGTACTTC. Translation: CASSIGGDFSYEQYF.

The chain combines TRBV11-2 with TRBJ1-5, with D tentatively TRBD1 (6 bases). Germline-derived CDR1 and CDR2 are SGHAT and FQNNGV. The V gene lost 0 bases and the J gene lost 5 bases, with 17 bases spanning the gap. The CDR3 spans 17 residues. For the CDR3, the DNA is TGTGCCAGCAGCTTAGATAGGGGGATCGCAGGACATCAGCCCCAGCATTTT. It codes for CASSLDRGIAGHQPQHF.

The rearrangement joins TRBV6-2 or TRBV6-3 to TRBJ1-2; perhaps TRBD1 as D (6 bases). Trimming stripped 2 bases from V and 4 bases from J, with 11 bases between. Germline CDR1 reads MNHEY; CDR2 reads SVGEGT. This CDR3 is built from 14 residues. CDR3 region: CASSYTGRSYGYTF. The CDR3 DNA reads TGTGCCAGCAGTTACACAGGGCGTTCCTATGGCTACACCTTC.

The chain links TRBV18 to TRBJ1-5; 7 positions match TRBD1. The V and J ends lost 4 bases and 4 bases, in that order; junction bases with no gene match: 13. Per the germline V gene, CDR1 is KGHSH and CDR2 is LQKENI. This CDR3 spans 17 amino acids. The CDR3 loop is CASSQKGAALSNQPQHF. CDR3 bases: TGTGCCAGCTCACAGAAGGGGGCAGCGCTCTCAAATCAGCCCCAGCATTTT.

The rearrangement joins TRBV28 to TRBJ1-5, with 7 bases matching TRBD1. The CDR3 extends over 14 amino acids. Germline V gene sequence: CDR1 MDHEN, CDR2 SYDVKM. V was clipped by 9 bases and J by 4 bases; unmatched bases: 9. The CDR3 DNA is TGTGCCAGTTCTACAGGGGTTGAGAATCAGCCCCAGCATTTT. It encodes CASSTGVENQPQHF. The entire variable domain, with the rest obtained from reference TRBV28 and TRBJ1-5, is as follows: DVKVTQSSRYLVKRTGEKVFLECVQDMDHENMFWYRQDPGLGLRLIYFSYDVKMKEKGDIPEGYSVSREKKERFSLILESASTNQTSMYLCASSTGVENQPQHFGDGTRLSIL.

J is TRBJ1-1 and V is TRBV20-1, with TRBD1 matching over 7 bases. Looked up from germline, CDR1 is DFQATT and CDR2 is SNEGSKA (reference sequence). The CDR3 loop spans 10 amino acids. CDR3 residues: CIPAGGEAFF. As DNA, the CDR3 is TGCATCCCTGCAGGGGGTGAAGCTTTCTTT.

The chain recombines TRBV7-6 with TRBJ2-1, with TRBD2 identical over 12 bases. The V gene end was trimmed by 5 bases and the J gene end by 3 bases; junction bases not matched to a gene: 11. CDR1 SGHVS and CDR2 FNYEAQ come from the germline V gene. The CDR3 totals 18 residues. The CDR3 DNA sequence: TGTGCCAGCAGCCTTACCGGGACTAGCGGGCCGAGCTACAATGAGCAGTTCTTC. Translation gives CASSLTGTSGPSYNEQFF.

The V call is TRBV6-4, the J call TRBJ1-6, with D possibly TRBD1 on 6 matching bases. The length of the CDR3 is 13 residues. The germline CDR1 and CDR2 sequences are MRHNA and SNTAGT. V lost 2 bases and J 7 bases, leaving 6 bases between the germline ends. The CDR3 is CASSDRGNSPLHF. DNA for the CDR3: TGTGCCAGCAGTGACAGGGGGAATTCACCCCTCCACTTT.

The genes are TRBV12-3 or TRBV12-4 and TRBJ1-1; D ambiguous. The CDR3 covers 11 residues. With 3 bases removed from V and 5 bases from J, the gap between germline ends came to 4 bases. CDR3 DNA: TGTGCCAGCAGTTTTTCTACTGAAGCTTTCTTT. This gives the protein CASSFSTEAFF.